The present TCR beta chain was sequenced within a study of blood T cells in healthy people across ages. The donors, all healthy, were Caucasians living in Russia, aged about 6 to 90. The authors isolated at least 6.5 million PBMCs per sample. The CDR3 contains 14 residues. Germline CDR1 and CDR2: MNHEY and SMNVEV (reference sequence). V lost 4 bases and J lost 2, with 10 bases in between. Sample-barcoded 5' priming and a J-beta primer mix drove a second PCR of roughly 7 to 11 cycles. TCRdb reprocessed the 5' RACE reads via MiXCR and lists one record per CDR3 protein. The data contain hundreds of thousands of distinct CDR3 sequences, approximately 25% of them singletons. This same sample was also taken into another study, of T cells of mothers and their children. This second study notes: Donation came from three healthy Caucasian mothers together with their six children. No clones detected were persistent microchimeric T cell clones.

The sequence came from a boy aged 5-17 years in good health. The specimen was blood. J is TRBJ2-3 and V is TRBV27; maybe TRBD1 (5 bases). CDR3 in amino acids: CASSSEGVTDTQYF. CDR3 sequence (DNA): TGTGCCAGCAGTTCAGAAGGGGTCACAGATACGCAGTATTTT.